This TCR beta chain was profiled in a study of blood T cell repertoires in COVID-19. The table came from immunoSEQ multiplex PCR; TCRdb's copy has only in-frame clones and leaves some out. The sample shows about 280,000 clones, about four fifths of them seen only once. The V gene lost 4 bases and the J gene lost 4 bases, with 22 bases spanning the gap. Germline V gene data show CDR1 as SGHNT and CDR2 as YYREEE (reference sequence). The CDR3 loop spans 17 amino acids. The genes are TRBV5-4 and TRBJ2-3, with D possibly matching TRBD2 (6 bases). Sequenced sample: PBMCs or T cells enriched from blood (not recorded which). The receptor comes from a man aged 35 to 55 who had been exposed to COVID-19. The CDR3 DNA reads TGTGCCAGCAGCCCTGATACGTGGGGGGAGGAATCAGATACGCAGTATTTT. This encodes CASSPDTWGEESDTQYF. The entire variable domain, with the rest obtained from reference TRBV5-4 and TRBJ2-3, is as follows: ETGVTQSPTHLIKTRGQQVTLRCSSQSGHNTVSWYQQALGQGPQFIFQYYREEENGRGNFPPRFSGLQFPNYSSELNVNALELDDSALYLCASSPDTWGEESDTQYFGPGTRLTVL.